Listed below are T cell receptor beta chains from one sample, sequenced in a study of cytomegalovirus exposure and HLA in healthy donors. This table comes from immunoSEQ multiplex PCR, and its TCRdb copy is limited to in-frame clones, with some not included. The sample lists 84,000 or so clones, more than 60% occurring once. Sequencing input: PBMCs. The receptors stem from a man aged 25-45 years in good health and CMV-seronegative. Both conserved end residues are part of each CDR3. The order of the fields is J gene, clone size, D gene, V gene, CDR3 length, CDR3 protein, CDR3 DNA. D genes are given only for firm matches. The size entry is marked missing in some rows and otherwise reads once, few, many or a size class.

j_gene: TRBJ1-2
abundance: .
d_gene: .
v_gene: TRBV4-2
len: 12
CDR3aa: CASSQQGQGYTF
CDR3nt: TGTGCCAGCAGCCAACAGGGGCAAGGCTACACCTTC

j_gene: TRBJ2-1
abundance: .
d_gene: TRBD2
v_gene: TRBV11-1
len: 16
CDR3aa: CASSLVPAGSYNEQFF
CDR3nt: TGTGCCAGCAGCTTAGTCCCAGCGGGGAGCTACAATGAGCAGTTCTTC

j_gene: TRBJ2-1
abundance: .
d_gene: TRBD1
v_gene: TRBV19
len: 15
CDR3aa: CASSITGGPYNEQFF
CDR3nt: TGTGCCAGTAGTATCACAGGGGGTCCCTACAATGAGCAGTTCTTC

j_gene: TRBJ2-5
abundance: .
d_gene: TRBD2
v_gene: TRBV9
len: 17
CDR3aa: CASSAGLAGANQETQYF
CDR3nt: TGTGCCAGCAGCGCGGGACTAGCGGGGGCCAATCAAGAGACCCAGTACTTC

j_gene: TRBJ2-5
abundance: few
d_gene: TRBD2
v_gene: TRBV29-1
len: 15
CDR3aa: CSAKPWGLGSETQYF
CDR3nt: TGCAGCGCCAAACCTTGGGGACTAGGTTCGGAGACCCAGTACTTC

j_gene: TRBJ1-3
abundance: .
d_gene: .
v_gene: TRBV5-5
len: 16
CDR3aa: CASSLVPGNPGNTIYF
CDR3nt: TGTGCCAGCAGCTTGGTACCCGGGAACCCTGGAAACACCATATATTTT

j_gene: TRBJ1-2
abundance: .
d_gene: .
v_gene: TRBV2
len: 13
CDR3aa: CASSEGGRVGYTF
CDR3nt: TGTGCCAGCAGTGAAGGGGGGCGGGTTGGCTACACCTTC

j_gene: TRBJ1-4
abundance: .
d_gene: .
v_gene: TRBV5-1
len: 15
CDR3aa: CASSSQGEGGEKLFF
CDR3nt: TGCGCCAGCAGCTCGCAAGGGGAGGGAGGTGAAAAACTGTTTTTT

j_gene: TRBJ2-3
abundance: .
d_gene: .
v_gene: TRBV27
len: 12
CDR3aa: CASSLPQGTQYF
CDR3nt: TGTGCCAGCAGTTTACCCCAGGGTACGCAGTATTTT

j_gene: TRBJ2-5
abundance: .
d_gene: TRBD2
v_gene: TRBV7-9
len: 15
CDR3aa: CASSFLGGVPETQYF
CDR3nt: TGTGCCAGCAGCTTCCTCGGGGGGGTCCCTGAGACCCAGTACTTC

j_gene: TRBJ2-3
abundance: .
d_gene: TRBD1
v_gene: TRBV7-2
len: 16
CDR3aa: CASSPTGTGSRDTQYF
CDR3nt: TGTGCCAGCAGCCCGACCGGGACAGGGAGTAGGGATACGCAGTATTTT

j_gene: TRBJ2-1
abundance: .
d_gene: TRBD1
v_gene: TRBV5-1
len: 15
CDR3aa: CASSLAGTGHNEQFF
CDR3nt: TGCGCCAGCAGCTTGGCAGGGACAGGACACAATGAGCAGTTCTTC

j_gene: TRBJ1-3
abundance: .
d_gene: .
v_gene: TRBV10-2
len: 15
CDR3aa: CASSAAQLIGNTIYF
CDR3nt: TGCGCCAGCAGTGCCGCACAGCTTATTGGAAACACCATATATTTT

j_gene: TRBJ1-4
abundance: .
d_gene: .
v_gene: TRBV7-6
len: 14
CDR3aa: CASSLRGSREKLFF
CDR3nt: TGTGCCAGCAGCTTGAGGGGGTCGCGTGAAAAACTGTTTTTT

j_gene: TRBJ1-5
abundance: .
d_gene: .
v_gene: TRBV19
len: 15
CDR3aa: CASSILAPGVEPQHF
CDR3nt: TGTGCCAGTAGTATTTTAGCTCCGGGGGTTGAGCCCCAGCATTTT

j_gene: TRBJ2-2
abundance: .
d_gene: TRBD1
v_gene: TRBV5-1
len: 15
CDR3aa: CASSPSDRDTGELFF
CDR3nt: TGCGCCAGCAGCCCATCGGACAGGGACACCGGGGAGCTGTTTTTT

j_gene: TRBJ1-5
abundance: .
d_gene: .
v_gene: TRBV19
len: 14
CDR3aa: CASSIDPAGQPQHF
CDR3nt: TGTGCCAGTAGTATAGATCCCGCCGGGCAGCCCCAGCATTTT

j_gene: TRBJ2-7
abundance: .
d_gene: .
v_gene: TRBV9
len: 12
CDR3aa: CASSPSDLEQYF
CDR3nt: TGTGCCAGCAGCCCTAGCGACCTCGAGCAGTACTTC

j_gene: TRBJ1-5
abundance: .
d_gene: .
v_gene: TRBV4-1
len: 18
CDR3aa: CASSQKGGEGYSNQPQHF
CDR3nt: TGCGCCAGCAGCCAAAAAGGGGGGGAGGGGTATAGCAATCAGCCCCAGCATTTT

j_gene: TRBJ1-5
abundance: once
d_gene: .
v_gene: TRBV19
len: 12
CDR3aa: CASSTREYPQHF
CDR3nt: TGTGCCAGTAGTACCCGAGAGTACCCCCAGCATTTT

j_gene: TRBJ1-1
abundance: .
d_gene: .
v_gene: TRBV18
len: 15
CDR3aa: CASSPRSEMNTEAFF
CDR3nt: TGTGCCAGCTCACCACGGTCTGAGATGAACACTGAAGCTTTCTTT

j_gene: TRBJ1-1
abundance: .
d_gene: TRBD1
v_gene: TRBV7-9
len: 15
CDR3aa: CASSSPRTGATEAFF
CDR3nt: TGTGCCAGCAGCTCACCGAGGACAGGGGCCACTGAAGCTTTCTTT

j_gene: TRBJ2-7
abundance: once
d_gene: TRBD1
v_gene: TRBV28
len: 17
CDR3aa: CASSGAGAGTGVYEQYF
CDR3nt: TGTGCCAGCAGCGGTGCAGGTGCCGGGACAGGGGTTTACGAGCAGTACTTC

j_gene: TRBJ1-2
abundance: .
d_gene: .
v_gene: TRBV27
len: 15
CDR3aa: CASSLRGGSGGGYTF
CDR3nt: TGTGCCAGCAGTTTAAGGGGCGGCTCAGGTGGAGGCTACACCTTC

j_gene: TRBJ1-5
abundance: .
d_gene: .
v_gene: TRBV6-1
len: 14
CDR3aa: CASSLTGSNQPRHF
CDR3nt: TGTGCCAGCAGTCTGACAGGTTCTAATCAGCCCCGGCATTTT

j_gene: TRBJ2-7
abundance: .
d_gene: TRBD1
v_gene: TRBV2
len: 14
CDR3aa: CASSPGRGQREQYF
CDR3nt: TGTGCCAGCAGTCCCGGCAGGGGGCAGCGCGAGCAGTACTTC

j_gene: TRBJ2-5
abundance: once
d_gene: TRBD1
v_gene: TRBV4-1
len: 17
CDR3aa: CASSQFGTGGRSETQYF
CDR3nt: TGCGCCAGCAGCCAATTTGGGACAGGGGGTAGGTCGGAGACCCAGTACTTC

j_gene: TRBJ1-2
abundance: .
d_gene: .
v_gene: TRBV14
len: 13
CDR3aa: CASSQEEGYGYTF
CDR3nt: TGTGCCAGCAGCCAAGAAGAGGGTTATGGCTACACCTTC

j_gene: TRBJ2-1
abundance: few
d_gene: TRBD1
v_gene: TRBV7-6
len: 19
CDR3aa: CASSLGGITGGGTYNEQFF
CDR3nt: TGTGCCAGCAGCTTAGGGGGGATTACAGGGGGAGGAACCTACAATGAGCAGTTCTTC

j_gene: TRBJ1-2
abundance: .
d_gene: .
v_gene: TRBV29-1
len: 15
CDR3aa: CSVPSWEGPKGGYTF
CDR3nt: TGCAGCGTCCCCAGCTGGGAGGGACCGAAGGGAGGCTACACCTTC

j_gene: TRBJ2-3
abundance: .
d_gene: .
v_gene: TRBV19
len: 13
CDR3aa: CASSTGGTDTQYF
CDR3nt: TGTGCCAGTAGTACGGGGGGCACAGATACGCAGTATTTT

j_gene: TRBJ1-1
abundance: once
d_gene: TRBD1
v_gene: TRBV5-6
len: 15
CDR3aa: CASSLFDRDNTEAFF
CDR3nt: TGTGCCAGCAGCTTGTTTGACAGGGACAACACTGAAGCTTTCTTT

j_gene: TRBJ1-1
abundance: .
d_gene: .
v_gene: TRBV7-3
len: 13
CDR3aa: CASSFQGNTEAFF
CDR3nt: TGTGCCAGCAGCTTCCAGGGGAACACTGAAGCTTTCTTT